The entry below gives a single TCR beta chain sequence along with its context. These data originate in a study of blood T cells in healthy people across ages. Donors were systemically healthy Caucasian individuals from Russia aged roughly 6 to 95 years. The study isolated at least 6.5 million PBMCs from each sample. Using a J-beta primer mix together with a sample-barcoded 5' primer, a second PCR was run for roughly 7 to 12 cycles. Carrying 12 random nucleotides, a template-switch adaptor labeled each individual cDNA molecule. CDR3-containing paired-end reads numbering at least 2.5 million came from each sample. TCRdb itself ran the 5' RACE reads through MiXCR, one entry per CDR3 protein. Counted here are 1.5 million to 2 million distinct CDR3 sequences, 34% occurring once; the ten biggest clones make up about 11%. Germline V CDR1 and CDR2: PRHDT, FYEKMQ (reference sequence). V was clipped by 5 bases and J by 0 bases, with 20 bases between them. The CDR3 is 17 amino acids.

The chain has TRBV13 and TRBJ2-7, with a tentative D call TRBD1 (6 bases). The sequencing sample was made of blood. This receptor was obtained from a woman in her twenties or thirties in good health. CDR3 nucleotide sequence: TGTGCCAGCAGCCCCCCCCCCGAGCAGGGGCACTCCTACGAGCAGTACTTC. Protein: CASSPPPEQGHSYEQYF.